This passage covers 17 T cell receptor beta chains from one sample sequenced in a study of shared clonotypes between healthy human individuals. Assay used: immunoSEQ multiplex PCR; TCRdb lists only in-frame clones, some missing. Here the sample spans about 490,000 clones, about three quarters being singletons. The sequenced sample was PBMCs. These TCRs come from a woman in her thirties or forties in good health. Some clones in this sample may be carry-over from other donors' samples.

Points on this clone: The sample contains more than one DNA sequence encoding this CDR3. The V and J genes are TRBV19 and TRBJ2-5; D ambiguous. The CDR3 totals 12 residues. Germline CDR1 and CDR2: LNHDA and SQIVND (reference sequence). V was cut by 2 bases and J by 5 bases, with 6 bases left in between. The CDR3 DNA follows: TGTGCCAGTAGTATAATAGGGGAGACCCAGTACTTC. This translates into CASSIIGETQYF.

The J gene is TRBJ2-1, the V gene TRBV30; 7 bases are shared with TRBD2. The CDR3 runs 14 residues. With V trimmed by 1 base and J by 4 bases, 4 bases remained unmatched. The germline gives CDR1 GTSNPN, CDR2 SVGIG (reference sequence). The CDR3 DNA is TGTGCCTGGAGTGGACTAGCAGATTACAATGAGCAGTTCTTC. Encoded protein: CAWSGLADYNEQFF.

The sample holds one count of this clone. The chain links TRBV10-3 to TRBJ2-2, with TRBD2 matching 7 bases. The CDR3 sequence is 17 residues long. CDR1 is ENHRY, CDR2 SYGVKD, per germline. The junction had 21 bases not matched to a gene; V was cut back by 11 bases and J by 6 bases. The CDR3 DNA reads as TGTGCCGGCCCCGGGTTGGTAGCGGGCCTAGACGCCGGGGAGCTGTTTTTT. Its translation is CAGPGLVAGLDAGELFF.

The gene calls are TRBV19 and TRBJ1-5; no definite D call. This CDR3 comprises 12 residues. Trimming left V 10 bases short and J 7 bases short, with 14 bases between. Germline CDR1 reads LNHDA; CDR2 reads SQIVND (reference sequence). CDR3 in DNA: TGTGCCACCCAGCGGGGTACACAGCCCCAGCATTTT. Amino acid sequence: CATQRGTQPQHF.

This clone appeared a few times. This sequence joins TRBV5-4 and TRBJ2-1; no clear D. V gave up 4 bases and J gave up 8 bases, with 13 bases separating them. This CDR3 region has 13 residues. The germline V gene encodes CDR1 SGHNT and CDR2 YYREEE (reference sequence). CDR3 bases: TGTGCCAGCAGCCAGAGCTCAATCGATGAGCAGTTCTTC. Amino acid sequence: CASSQSSIDEQFF.

This clone has at least ten counts. The chain links TRBV30 to TRBJ1-1; 11 bases are a match to TRBD1. CDR3 size: 15 residues. Trimming cost V 5 bases and J 1 base; bases outside gene matches: 6. The V gene's germline CDR1 is GTSNPN and CDR2 SVGIG (reference sequence). The CDR3 loop is CAWGPGTGGNTEAFF. Written as DNA, the CDR3 is TGTGCCTGGGGCCCCGGGACAGGGGGGAACACTGAAGCTTTCTTT.

This chain uses TRBV19 with TRBJ2-1; no firm D call. The CDR3 is 13 residues long. Germline CDR1 and CDR2: LNHDA and SQIVND (reference sequence). With 8 bases removed from V and 5 bases from J, the gap between germline ends came to 13 bases. The DNA for the CDR3 is TGTGCCAGTCATCCAGGCGTTCACAATGAGCAGTTCTTC. Residues: CASHPGVHNEQFF.

This rearrangement joins TRBV6-1 to TRBJ1-5, with D possibly being TRBD1 (5 bases). Trimming removed 4 bases at V and 0 bases at J, with 10 bases between. The CDR3 covers 15 residues. Germline values: CDR1 MNHNS, CDR2 SASEGT. The CDR3 DNA sequence: TGTGCCAGCAGTGGAGACAGAGATAGCAATCAGCCCCAGCATTTT. Amino acids: CASSGDRDSNQPQHF.

This chain joins TRBV5-1 and TRBJ1-2; D gene unclear. The ends were cut back, 4 bases at V and 7 bases at J, with 17 bases in the middle. This CDR3 has 14 amino acids. In germline, CDR1 is SGHRS, CDR2 YFSETQ. CDR3 amino acids: CASSLGQASGGYTF. CDR3 DNA: TGCGCCAGCAGCCTCGGGCAGGCCTCGGGTGGCTACACCTTC.

The rearrangement joins TRBV6-1 to TRBJ2-1; D may be TRBD1 (6 bases). The CDR3 is 11 residues long. The ends were cut back, 2 bases at V and 12 bases at J, with 8 bases in the middle. Germline V lookup: CDR1 MNHNS, CDR2 SASEGT. The CDR3 loop reads CASSESRGQFF. CDR3 nucleotides: TGTGCCAGCAGTGAAAGCAGGGGGCAGTTCTTC.

This clone was seen only a few times. This rearrangement joins TRBV28 to TRBJ1-5, with TRBD1 identical over 8 bases. V dropped 4 bases and J dropped 6; count of bases not matched to a gene: 2. CDR1 is MDHEN, CDR2 SYDVKM, per germline. The CDR3 has 13 residues. The CDR3 reads CASSSTGGQPQHF. The CDR3 DNA follows: TGTGCCAGCAGTTCAACAGGGGGTCAGCCCCAGCATTTT.

This clone appeared many times. Other DNA sequences in this specimen translate into the identical CDR3. V gene TRBV5-1 combines with J gene TRBJ1-4; D is perhaps TRBD1 (5 bases). The CDR3 covers 16 residues. From germline, CDR1 is SGHRS and CDR2 YFSETQ. Trimming pared 2 bases from V and 3 bases from J, leaving 14 bases between. The DNA of the CDR3 is TGCGCCAGCAGCTTAATACCCGACAGAGCTAATGAAAAACTGTTTTTT. Translating gives CASSLIPDRANEKLFF.

The V call is TRBV4-3, the J call TRBJ2-6; TRBD2 might be the D (5 bases). Germline V lookup: CDR1 LGHNA, CDR2 YSLEER. V lost 0 bases, J lost 5 bases, and 11 bases lay in between. This CDR3 contains 16 residues. DNA for the CDR3: TGCGCCAGCAGCCAAGATTCGGGGTCTAGGGCCAACGTCCTGACTTTC. Its protein product is CASSQDSGSRANVLTF.

This chain links TRBV27 with TRBJ2-7; tentatively, D is TRBD1 (6 bases). The ends were cut back, 5 bases at V and 2 bases at J, with 19 bases in the middle. Germline V gene lookup returns CDR1 MNHEY and CDR2 SMNVEV (reference sequence). The CDR3 extends over 16 amino acids. The CDR3, as DNA: TGTGCCAGCAGTAAGAATACAGGGTATAGGGCCTACGAGCAGTACTTC. Translated: CASSKNTGYRAYEQYF.

This clone was detected only a few times. Additional DNA sequences in this sample encode the identical CDR3. The gene calls are TRBV7-9 and TRBJ1-2, with D hard to call. V dropped 0 bases and J dropped 2 bases, with 4 bases sitting between them. The CDR3 consists of 13 residues. From germline, CDR1 is SEHNR and CDR2 FQNEAQ (reference sequence). In nucleotides, the CDR3 is TGTGCCAGCAGCTTAGCGGGGAACTATGGCTACACCTTC. Its protein is CASSLAGNYGYTF. The variable domain in full, with the rest retrieved from reference TRBV7-9 and TRBJ1-2, is DTGVSQNPRHKITKRGQNVTFRCDPISEHNRLYWYRQTLGQGPEFLTYFQNEAQLEKSRLLSDRFSAERPKGSFSTLEIQRTEQGDSAMYLCASSLAGNYGYTFGSGTRLTVV.

The V gene is TRBV6-6, the J gene TRBJ1-5; D unclear. From germline, CDR1 is MNHNY and CDR2 SVGAGI (reference sequence). The V end was cut by 7 bases, the J end by 3 bases, with 13 bases between. The CDR3 is 14 residues long. The CDR3 spells CASKFGQDNQPQHF. In DNA form, the CDR3 reads TGTGCCAGCAAATTCGGCCAGGACAATCAGCCCCAGCATTTT.

The chain has TRBV5-1 and TRBJ1-5; D might be TRBD1 (5 bases). Germline loops: CDR1 SGHRS, CDR2 YFSETQ. CDR3 length equals 14 residues. The V gene lost 2 bases and the J gene lost 5 bases, with 11 bases spanning the gap. The chain's CDR3 is CASSFGGSDQPQHF. The CDR3 region has the DNA TGCGCCAGCAGCTTTGGGGGTAGTGATCAGCCCCAGCATTTT. Full variable domain (outside the CDR3, taken from reference TRBV5-1 and TRBJ1-5): KAGVTQTPRYLIKTRGQQVTLSCSPISGHRSVSWYQQTPGQGLQFLFEYFSETQRNKGNFPGRFSGRQFSNSRSEMNVSTLELGDSALYLCASSFGGSDQPQHFGDGTRLSIL.